The source of this TCR beta chain is a study of blood T cell repertoires in COVID-19. Study details: Sites in the United States, Italy and Spain provided acute and convalescent COVID-19 samples.

Germline loops: CDR1 MNHEY, CDR2 SVGAGI. With 0 bases removed from V and 10 bases from J, the gap between germline ends came to 10 bases. CDR3 size: 13 residues. Repertoires were generated with immunoSEQ multiplex PCR, while TCRdb's copy carries only in-frame clones and drops some. The sample lists about 270,000 clones, 82% occurring once. Sequencing was performed on peripheral blood. The rearrangement links TRBV6-5 to TRBJ2-1; D may be TRBD2 (6 bases). This TCR was recovered from a young woman with acute or convalescent COVID-19. The CDR3 loop reads CASSYSDLAEQFF. The CDR3 nucleotides are TGTGCCAGCAGTTACTCGGACCTAGCGGAGCAGTTCTTC.